The entry that follows covers one T cell receptor (beta chain) sequence. Its target is unknown. The junction and the germline gene differ at one end; a read error may be behind it. This sample stems from a study of T cell responses to AZD1222 COVID-19 vaccine. Background on the study: Whether given at about 4 or about 12 weeks, second doses were pooled. Whole-study findings and limits: In a largely white British group with more females than males, clonal diversity was possibly underestimated. Among spike-specific TCRs, nearly half reportedly target unmutated variant regions.

The data were produced by immunoSEQ multiplex PCR, yet TCRdb's version contains in-frame clones alone and is incomplete. The data contain 90,000 to 120,000 clones, around nine tenths of them singletons. Germline lookup yields CDR1 SSHAT and CDR2 FNYEAQ (reference sequence). The CDR3 is made up of 14 amino acids. Here the sequenced sample was peripheral blood, taken on day 0 of AZD1222 vaccination. This receptor was obtained from an adult in good health. This sequence joins TRBV7-7 and TRBJ2-7; a weak D match, TRBD1 (6 bases). DNA for the CDR3: TGTGCTAGCAGCTTAGGTCAGGGGACCTACGAGCAGTACTTC. Translation: CASSLGQGTYEQYF.